This T cell receptor (beta chain) was found in a study of CD8+ T cells in alopecia areata. Between the trimmed V and J ends, which lost 6 bases and 0 bases, there was a span of 20 bases. Per the germline V gene, CDR1 is SGHTA and CDR2 is FQGNSA. The CDR3 length is 17 residues. This clone was found a few times. RNA was extracted and reverse transcribed into cDNA as the sequencing template. This table comes from immunoSEQ multiplex PCR, and its TCRdb copy is limited to in-frame clones, with some not included. The sample comprises roughly 200,000 clones, 43% of which are singletons, and around 2.8% rests with the top ten. Sample treatment: oral pan-JAK inhibitor, 5-10 mg twice daily. Sorting of CD4+ and CD8+ T cells was performed on PBMCs.

The chain joins TRBV7-2 to TRBJ1-1; D is possibly TRBD1 (6 bases). The source of this sequence is a human donor with alopecia areata. The starting material was CD4+ T cells sorted from blood, obtained around week 37, from a patient treated with tofacitinib. This CDR3 reads CASRRGFQGQMNTEAFF. As DNA, the CDR3 is TGTGCCAGCAGGAGGGGATTTCAGGGACAAATGAACACTGAAGCTTTCTTT.